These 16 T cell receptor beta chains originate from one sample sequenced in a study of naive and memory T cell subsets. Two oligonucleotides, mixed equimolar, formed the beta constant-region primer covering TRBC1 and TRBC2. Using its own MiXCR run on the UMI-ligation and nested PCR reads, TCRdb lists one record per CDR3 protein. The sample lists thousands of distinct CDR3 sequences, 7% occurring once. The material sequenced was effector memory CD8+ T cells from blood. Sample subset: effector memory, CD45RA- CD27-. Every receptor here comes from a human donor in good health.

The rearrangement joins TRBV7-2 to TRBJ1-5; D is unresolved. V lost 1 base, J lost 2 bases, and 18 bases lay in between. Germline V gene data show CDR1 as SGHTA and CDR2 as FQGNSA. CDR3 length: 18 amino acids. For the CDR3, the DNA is TGTGCCAGCAGCTTAGTGGGCCTAGGCCTTGGTGGCAATCAGCCCCAGCATTTT. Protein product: CASSLVGLGLGGNQPQHF. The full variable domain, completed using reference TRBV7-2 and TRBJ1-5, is GAGVSQSPSNKVTEKGKDVELRCDPISGHTALYWYRQSLGQGLEFLIYFQGNSAPDKSGLPSDRFSAERTGGSVSTLTIQRTQQEDSAVYLCASSLVGLGLGGNQPQHFGDGTRLSIL.

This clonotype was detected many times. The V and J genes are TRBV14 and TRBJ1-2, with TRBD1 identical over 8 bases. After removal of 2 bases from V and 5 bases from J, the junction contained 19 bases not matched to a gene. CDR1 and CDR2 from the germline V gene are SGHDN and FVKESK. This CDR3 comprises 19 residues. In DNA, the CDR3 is TGTGCCAGCAGCCAAACGACATTGACAGGGGCGCCTTCCTTTTATGGCTACACCTTC. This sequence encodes CASSQTTLTGAPSFYGYTF.

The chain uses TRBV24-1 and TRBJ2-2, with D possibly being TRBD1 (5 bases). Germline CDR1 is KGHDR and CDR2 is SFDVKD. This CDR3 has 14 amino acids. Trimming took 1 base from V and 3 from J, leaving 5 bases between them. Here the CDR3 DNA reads TGTGCCACCAGTGATTTCAGGGACACCGGGGAGCTGTTTTTT. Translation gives CATSDFRDTGELFF.

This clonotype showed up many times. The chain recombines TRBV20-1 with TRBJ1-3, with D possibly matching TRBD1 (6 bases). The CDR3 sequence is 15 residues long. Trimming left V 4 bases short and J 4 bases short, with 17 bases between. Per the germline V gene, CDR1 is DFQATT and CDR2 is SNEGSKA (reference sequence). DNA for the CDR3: TGCAGTGCTAAAGGGACAAGGGAAGGGGGAAACACCATATATTTT. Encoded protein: CSAKGTREGGNTIYF.

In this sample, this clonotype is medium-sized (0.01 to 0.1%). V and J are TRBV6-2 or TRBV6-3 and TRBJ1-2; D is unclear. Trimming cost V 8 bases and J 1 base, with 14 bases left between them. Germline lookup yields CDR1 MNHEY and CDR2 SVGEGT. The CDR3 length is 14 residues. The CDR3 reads CASAIGRDNYGYTF. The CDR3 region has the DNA TGTGCCAGCGCCATCGGTCGTGATAACTATGGCTACACCTTC.

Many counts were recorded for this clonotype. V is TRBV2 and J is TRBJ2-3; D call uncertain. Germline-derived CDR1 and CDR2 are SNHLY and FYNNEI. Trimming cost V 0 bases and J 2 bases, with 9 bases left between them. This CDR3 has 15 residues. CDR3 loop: CASSEASGSTDTQYF. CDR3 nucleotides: TGTGCCAGCAGTGAAGCATCCGGCTCCACAGATACGCAGTATTTT.

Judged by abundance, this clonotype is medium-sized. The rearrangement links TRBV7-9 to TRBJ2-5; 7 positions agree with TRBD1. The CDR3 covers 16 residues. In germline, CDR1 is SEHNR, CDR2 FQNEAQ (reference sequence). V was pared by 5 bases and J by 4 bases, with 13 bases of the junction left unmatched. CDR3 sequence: CASSPTLQGDGETQYF. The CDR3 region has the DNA TGTGCCAGCAGCCCGACCCTCCAGGGGGACGGAGAGACCCAGTACTTC.

CDR3 amino acids: CASSPKSTDTQYF. The CDR3 coding sequence is TGTGCCAGCAGTCCCAAATCGACAGATACGCAGTATTTT. This chain links TRBV6-2 or TRBV6-3 with TRBJ2-3; D uncertain. V lost 5 bases and J 3 bases, leaving 9 bases between the germline ends. Per the germline V gene, CDR1 is MNHEY and CDR2 is SVGEGT. There are 13 residues in the CDR3.

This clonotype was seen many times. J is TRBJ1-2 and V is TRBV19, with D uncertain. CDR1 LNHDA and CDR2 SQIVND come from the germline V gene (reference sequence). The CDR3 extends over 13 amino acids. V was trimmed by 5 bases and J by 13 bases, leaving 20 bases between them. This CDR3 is CASSLTEVEGGTF. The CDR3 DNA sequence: TGTGCCAGTAGTTTAACAGAGGTAGAAGGTGGCACCTTC.

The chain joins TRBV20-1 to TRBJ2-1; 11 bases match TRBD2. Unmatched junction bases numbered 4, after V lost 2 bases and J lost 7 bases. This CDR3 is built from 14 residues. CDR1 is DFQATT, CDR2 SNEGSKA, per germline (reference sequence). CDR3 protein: CSARRLAGMNEQFF. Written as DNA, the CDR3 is TGCAGTGCTAGACGACTAGCGGGAATGAATGAGCAGTTCTTC.

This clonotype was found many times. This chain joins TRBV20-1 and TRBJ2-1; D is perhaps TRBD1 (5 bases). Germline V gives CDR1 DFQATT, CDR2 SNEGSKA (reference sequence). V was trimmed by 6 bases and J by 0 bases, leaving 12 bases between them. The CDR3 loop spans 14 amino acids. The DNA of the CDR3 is TGCAGTGCCCTCGGACAAAGCTCCTACAATGAGCAGTTCTTC. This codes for CSALGQSSYNEQFF.

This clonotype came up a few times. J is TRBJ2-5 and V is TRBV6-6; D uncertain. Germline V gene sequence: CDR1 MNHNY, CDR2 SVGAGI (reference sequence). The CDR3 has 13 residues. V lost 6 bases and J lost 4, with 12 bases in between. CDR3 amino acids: CASRGALGETQYF. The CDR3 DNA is TGTGCCAGCAGGGGCGCGTTGGGAGAGACCCAGTACTTC.

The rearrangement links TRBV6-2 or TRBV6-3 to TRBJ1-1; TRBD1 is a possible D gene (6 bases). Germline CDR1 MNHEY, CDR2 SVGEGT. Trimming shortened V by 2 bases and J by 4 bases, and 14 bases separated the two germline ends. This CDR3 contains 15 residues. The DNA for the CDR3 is TGTGCCAGCAGTTACCATACAGGGTGTAGCACTGAAGCTTTCTTT. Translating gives CASSYHTGCSTEAFF.

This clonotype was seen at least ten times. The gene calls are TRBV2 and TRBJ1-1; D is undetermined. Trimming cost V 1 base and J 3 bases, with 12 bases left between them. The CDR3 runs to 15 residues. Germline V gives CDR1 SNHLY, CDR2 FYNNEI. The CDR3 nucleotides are TGTGCCAGCAGTGAAGGGTCGGAGGCGGACACTGAAGCTTTCTTT. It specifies CASSEGSEADTEAFF.

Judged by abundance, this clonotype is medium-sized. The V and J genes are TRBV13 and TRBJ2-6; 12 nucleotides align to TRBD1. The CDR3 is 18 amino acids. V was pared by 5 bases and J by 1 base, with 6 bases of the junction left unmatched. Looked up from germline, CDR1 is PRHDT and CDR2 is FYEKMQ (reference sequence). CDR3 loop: CASSPRDRGLSGANVLTF. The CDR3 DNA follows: TGTGCCAGCAGCCCCCGGGACAGGGGGCTGTCTGGGGCCAACGTCCTGACTTTC.

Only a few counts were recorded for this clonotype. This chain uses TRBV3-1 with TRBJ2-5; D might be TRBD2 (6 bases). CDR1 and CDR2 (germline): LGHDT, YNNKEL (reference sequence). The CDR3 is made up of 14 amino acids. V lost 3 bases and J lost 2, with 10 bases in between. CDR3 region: CASSQGLLQETQYF. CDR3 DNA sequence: TGTGCCAGCAGCCAGGGACTTCTACAAGAGACCCAGTACTTC.